The present entry profiles one T cell receptor beta chain with its context. This sample is part of a study of blood T cell repertoires in COVID-19. V gave up 5 bases and J gave up 6 bases; unmatched junction bases: 7. CDR1 SGHNT and CDR2 YENEEA come from the germline V gene. The CDR3 spans 14 residues. Measured with immunoSEQ multiplex PCR; TCRdb has only the in-frame clones, and not every one. Among 30,000 to 45,000 clones listed, approximately 78% were seen once. Sequences were obtained from peripheral blood. This receptor was obtained from a man in his 60s in a cohort sampled during active COVID-19. This sequence joins TRBV11-3 and TRBJ2-4; 7 bases are a match to TRBD1. CDR3 sequence (DNA): TGTGCCAGCAGCCCAACCCGGACAGGAAACATTCAGTACTTC. The encoded protein is CASSPTRTGNIQYF.